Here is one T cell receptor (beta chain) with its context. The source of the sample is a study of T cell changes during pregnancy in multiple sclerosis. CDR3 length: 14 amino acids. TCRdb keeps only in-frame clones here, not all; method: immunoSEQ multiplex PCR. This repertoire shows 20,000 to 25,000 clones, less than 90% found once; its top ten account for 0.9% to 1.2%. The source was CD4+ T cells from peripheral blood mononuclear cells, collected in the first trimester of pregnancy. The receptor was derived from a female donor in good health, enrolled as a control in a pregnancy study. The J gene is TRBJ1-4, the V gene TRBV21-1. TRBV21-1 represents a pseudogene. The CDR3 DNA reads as TGTGCCAGCAGCCCCGGGAACCAAACTGAAAAACTGTTTTTT. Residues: CASSPGNQTEKLFF.